These 23 T cell receptor beta chains were all obtained from the same sample, sequenced in a study of glioma-infiltrating T cells. The iRepertoire nested amplicon-rescue multiplex PCR amplified TCR alpha and beta CDR3s from RNA. TCRdb passed the multiplex PCR reads through MiXCR, listing each CDR3 protein once. The top ten hold about 11% of the sample, which has roughly 350,000 distinct CDR3 sequences, around 45% seen once. Sequenced input: glioma tissue, nonneoplastic brain tissue, or PBMCs (not recorded which). The source of these receptors is a human donor with low-grade glioma or glioblastoma, undergoing nonglioma brain surgery, or in good health (not recorded which).

V and J are TRBV20-1 and TRBJ1-5; TRBD1 agrees at 9 bases. The CDR3 contains 15 residues. Germline V lookup: CDR1 DFQATT, CDR2 SNEGSKA (reference sequence). The ends lost 7 bases at V and 1 base at J; junction bases unmatched: 8. The CDR3 reads CSVSRTGESNQPQHF. CDR3 in DNA: TGCAGTGTTAGTAGGACAGGGGAGAGCAATCAGCCCCAGCATTTT.

A note on this clonotype: Since a much larger clone is just one base distant, this may be a read error. The chain couples TRBV6-5 to TRBJ1-2; D uncertain. The CDR3 is 14 residues long. The V gene lost 5 bases and the J gene lost 2 bases, with 12 bases spanning the gap. Germline CDR1 reads MNHEY; CDR2 reads SVGAGI. CDR3 DNA: TGTGCCAGCAGTCACGTCTCAAACAACTATGGCTACACCTTC. It yields the protein CASSHVSNNYGYTF.

This clonotype was seen at least ten times. V and J are TRBV28 and TRBJ2-7; TRBD2 matches at 7 bases. Germline values: CDR1 MDHEN, CDR2 SYDVKM. This CDR3 is 17 amino acids long. V shed 1 base, J shed 2 bases, and the junction held 11 bases outside the gene matches. The CDR3: CASSLFSLTGRAYEQYF. The CDR3 coding sequence is TGTGCCAGCAGTTTATTCTCTCTAACGGGGAGGGCCTACGAGCAGTACTTC.

Comment on this clonotype: A single base separates this from a much larger clone, so it may be a read error. This chain joins TRBV7-6 and TRBJ2-1; 15 positions agree with TRBD2. Germline CDR1 reads SGHVS; CDR2 reads FNYEAQ. The CDR3 totals 17 residues. The DNA of the CDR3 is TGTGCCAGCAGCGGACTAGCGGGAGGGGCCACGAACAATCAGCAGTTCTTC. It yields the protein CASSGLAGGATNNQQFF.

For this clonotype: A much bigger clone sits one base away, suggesting this may be a read error. The V gene is TRBV7-2, the J gene TRBJ1-4, with D possibly TRBD1 on 5 matching bases. Deletions cut 5 bases from V and 4 bases from J, with 11 bases between. The CDR3 loop spans 14 amino acids. Germline CDR1 and CDR2: SGHTA and FQGNSA. The chain's CDR3 is CASSPDGGNEKLFF. CDR3 DNA sequence: TGTGCCAGCAGCCCAGACGGGGGTAATGAAAAACTGTTTTTT.

On this clonotype itself: A much larger clone differs from this one at a single base, so this may be a read error. A read error is likely, as this CDR3 ends without the conserved phenylalanine or tryptophan. V is TRBV28 and J is TRBJ1-5, with D unresolved. The length of the CDR3 is 18 residues. V was shortened by 4 bases and J by 0 bases, with 19 bases between the two germline ends. From germline, CDR1 is MDHEN and CDR2 SYDVKM. Here the CDR3 reads CASSYPGAENPSNQPQHS. As DNA, the CDR3 is TGTGCCAGCAGTTACCCTGGTGCGGAAAACCCTAGCAATCAGCCCCAGCATTCT.

The genes are TRBV6-5 and TRBJ1-1; D might be TRBD1 (6 bases). This CDR3 is built from 12 residues. The germline V gene has CDR1 MNHEY and CDR2 SVGAGI. V was trimmed by 6 bases and J by 6 bases, leaving 11 bases between them. Here the CDR3 reads CASRCGGPEAFF. As DNA, the CDR3 is TGTGCCAGCAGATGCGGGGGCCCTGAAGCTTTCTTT.

Concerning this clonotype itself: A much larger clone differs by one base, so this may be a read error. The chain couples TRBV6-6 to TRBJ1-6; D call uncertain. This CDR3 region has 13 residues. The V gene's germline CDR1 is MNHNY and CDR2 SVGAGI (reference sequence). Here the CDR3 DNA reads TGTGCCAGCAGATACTCACCTTGGGCACCCCTCCACTTT. As protein: CASRYSPWAPLHF.

The rearrangement uses TRBV20-1 and TRBJ1-1, with D tentatively TRBD1 (5 bases). Trimming cost V 6 bases and J 7 bases, with 15 bases left between them. Germline V gene data show CDR1 as DFQATT and CDR2 as SNEGSKA (reference sequence). There are 12 residues in the CDR3. CDR3: CSALRRGGEAFF. The CDR3 region has the DNA TGCAGTGCACTAAGGCGGGGCGGTGAAGCTTTCTTT.

The chain uses TRBV9 and TRBJ1-1; a possible D gene is TRBD1 (5 bases). Germline values: CDR1 SGDLS, CDR2 YYNGEE. V lost 0 bases and J lost 3, with 9 bases in between. The CDR3 is made up of 14 amino acids. CDR3: CASSVGGMDTEAFF. The CDR3, as DNA: TGTGCCAGCAGCGTAGGGGGCATGGACACTGAAGCTTTCTTT.

The chain couples TRBV20-1 to TRBJ2-7, with TRBD1 matching over 7 bases. From germline, CDR1 is DFQATT and CDR2 SNEGSKA (reference sequence). There are 14 residues in the CDR3. The CDR3 sequence is CSAVTGTGADGQYF. In DNA form, the CDR3 reads TGCAGCGCCGTGACCGGCACAGGGGCCGACGGGCAGTACTTC.

With regard to this clonotype: This may arise from a read error, as a much more abundant clone is one base away. CDR3 amino acids: CASSRSLVWGYTF. The CDR3 nucleotides are TGTGCCAGCAGCAGGTCTTTAGTCTGGGGCTACACCTTC. This sequence joins TRBV28 and TRBJ1-2; D is unclear. Trimming cost V 6 bases and J 8 bases, with 16 bases left between them. The CDR3 sequence is 13 residues long. The germline CDR1 and CDR2 sequences are MDHEN and SYDVKM.

This chain joins TRBV20-1 and TRBJ2-1; 7 nucleotides align to TRBD2. Germline values: CDR1 DFQATT, CDR2 SNEGSKA (reference sequence). CDR3 length: 13 residues. With 6 bases clipped from V and 10 bases from J, the junction kept 12 bases outside the gene matches. CDR3 DNA: TGCAGTGCCCGGCTAGCGGAGGGAAGGGAGCAGTTCTTC. Protein sequence: CSARLAEGREQFF.

This clonotype has just a few counts. The chain links TRBV7-8 to TRBJ2-3; 7 bases agree with TRBD1. From germline, CDR1 is SGHVS and CDR2 FQNEAQ. The length of the CDR3 is 14 residues. V shed 5 bases and J 6 bases; nucleotides not matched to a gene: 8. CDR3 residues: CASSVQTTGDTQYF. CDR3 DNA: TGTGCCAGCAGCGTACAGACGACAGGGGATACGCAGTATTTT.

This chain connects TRBV7-9 to TRBJ2-2; D possibly uses TRBD1 or TRBD2 (5 bases each). The CDR3 length is 13 residues. Germline lookup yields CDR1 SEHNR and CDR2 FQNEAQ (reference sequence). V was pared by 8 bases and J by 4 bases, with 11 bases between. The CDR3 region has the DNA TGTGCCAGCGAGGGGTGGAGCACCGGGGAGCTGTTTTTT. Residues: CASEGWSTGELFF.

V gene TRBV5-1 combines with J gene TRBJ1-2, with 7 bases aligning to TRBD1. J lost 8 bases, V lost 4 bases, and 8 bases had no gene match. From germline, CDR1 is SGHRS and CDR2 YFSETQ. The CDR3 covers 13 residues. In DNA form, the CDR3 reads TGCGCCAGCAGCCCACAGGGGTCGGAGGGCTACACCTTC. Amino acid sequence: CASSPQGSEGYTF.

Concerning this clonotype: Mismatch with germline at one junction end may stem from a read error. The V gene is TRBV27, the J gene TRBJ2-1; D is ambiguous. The CDR3 totals 14 residues. Looked up from germline, CDR1 is MNHEY and CDR2 is SMNVEV (reference sequence). The CDR3 nucleotides read TGTGCCAGCATGGTCAGTGAATCCCACAATGAGCAGCTCTTC. Translating it yields CASMVSESHNEQLF.

V usage is TRBV24-1 and J usage is TRBJ2-7, with D unclear. The germline CDR1 and CDR2 sequences are KGHDR and SFDVKD. The V gene lost 3 bases and the J gene lost 7 bases, with 6 bases spanning the gap. The CDR3 consists of 11 residues. The CDR3 DNA follows: TGTGCCACCAGTGATAGTGGGGAGCAGTACTTC. This sequence encodes CATSDSGEQYF.

The rearrangement links TRBV7-2 to TRBJ2-7; perhaps D is TRBD1 or TRBD2 (5 bases each). Germline CDR1 is SGHTA and CDR2 is FQGNSA. V shed 7 bases and J shed 2 bases, with 18 bases lying between them. The CDR3 covers 15 residues. The CDR3 region has the DNA TGTGCCAGCAATTTTGGGACGGCCGCCCCCTACGAGCAGTACTTC. Translated, it gives CASNFGTAAPYEQYF.

This chain links TRBV29-1 with TRBJ2-2; D is perhaps TRBD1 (5 bases). CDR1 SQVTM and CDR2 ANQGSEA come from the germline V gene. V lost 5 bases, J lost 4 bases, and 8 bases lay in between. The CDR3 consists of 12 residues. The CDR3 sequence: CSVQGSTGELFF. In DNA, the CDR3 is TGCAGCGTTCAGGGAAGCACCGGGGAGCTGTTTTTT.

The chain has TRBV28 and TRBJ2-7; a possible D gene is TRBD2 (6 bases). The germline V gene has CDR1 MDHEN and CDR2 SYDVKM. V was cut by 5 bases and J by 3 bases, with 14 bases left in between. The CDR3 covers 14 residues. The CDR3 loop is CASSLGGDVYEQYF. DNA for the CDR3: TGTGCCAGCAGTCTGGGAGGAGACGTCTACGAGCAGTACTTC.

This clonotype occurred a few times. V is TRBV28 and J is TRBJ2-7, with D uncertain. V was trimmed by 3 bases and J by 0 bases, leaving 9 bases between them. The CDR3 is 14 residues long. The V gene's germline CDR1 is MDHEN and CDR2 SYDVKM. CDR3 loop: CASSLMPRSYEQYF. The CDR3 region has the DNA TGTGCCAGCAGTTTGATGCCCCGCTCCTACGAGCAGTACTTC.

This clonotype was counted ten times or more. This chain connects TRBV18 to TRBJ2-1, with D perhaps matching TRBD2 (5 bases). Germline V gene data show CDR1 as KGHSH and CDR2 as LQKENI. This CDR3 is 15 amino acids long. Trimming stripped 0 bases from V and 0 bases from J, with 6 bases between. CDR3 loop: CASSPPGSSYNEQFF. The CDR3 region has the DNA TGTGCCAGCTCACCACCAGGGAGCTCCTACAATGAGCAGTTCTTC.